This T cell receptor (beta chain) was sequenced during a study of shared T cell receptors in the human thymus. The data were produced by immunoSEQ multiplex PCR, yet TCRdb's version contains in-frame clones alone and is incomplete. The sample consists of about 660,000 clones, about 90% of them appearing once. V lost 5 bases, J lost 2 bases, and 11 bases stayed unmatched. The CDR3 sequence is 16 residues long. Germline CDR1 reads LNHDA; CDR2 reads SQIVND (reference sequence). The same data also went into a second study, on human thymus T cells. That work contributes: Resections from corrective heart surgery provided thymus tissue. Among thymic and blood repertoires, usage of V and J genes appeared biased. In unrelated individuals, thymic repertoires overlapped highly, according to related research.

Sequenced input: thymocytes. The sequence was collected from a boy younger than two with a congenital heart defect. The chain carries TRBV19 and TRBJ2-7; TRBD1 matches 8 bases. The CDR3 spells CASSARLGTGTYEQYF. The DNA for the CDR3 is TGTGCCAGTAGTGCTCGGTTGGGGACAGGCACCTACGAGCAGTACTTC.